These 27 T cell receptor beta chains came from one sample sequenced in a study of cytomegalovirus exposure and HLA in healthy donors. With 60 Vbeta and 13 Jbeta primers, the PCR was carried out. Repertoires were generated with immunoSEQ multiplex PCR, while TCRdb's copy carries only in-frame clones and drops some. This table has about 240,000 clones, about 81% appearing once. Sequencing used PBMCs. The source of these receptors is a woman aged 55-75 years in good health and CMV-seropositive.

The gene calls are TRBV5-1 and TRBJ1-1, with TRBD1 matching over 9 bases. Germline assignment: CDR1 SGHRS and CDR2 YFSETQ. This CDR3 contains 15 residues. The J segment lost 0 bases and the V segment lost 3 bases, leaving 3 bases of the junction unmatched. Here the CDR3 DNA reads TGCGCCAGCAGCTCCGGACAGGGGTTGAACACTGAAGCTTTCTTT. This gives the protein CASSSGQGLNTEAFF.

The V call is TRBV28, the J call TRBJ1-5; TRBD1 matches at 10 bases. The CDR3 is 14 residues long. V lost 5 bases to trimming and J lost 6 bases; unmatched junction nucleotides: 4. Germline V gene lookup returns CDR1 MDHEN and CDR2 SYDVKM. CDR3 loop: CASSIRTGGQPQHF. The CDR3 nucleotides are TGTGCCAGCAGTATAAGGACAGGGGGTCAGCCCCAGCATTTT.

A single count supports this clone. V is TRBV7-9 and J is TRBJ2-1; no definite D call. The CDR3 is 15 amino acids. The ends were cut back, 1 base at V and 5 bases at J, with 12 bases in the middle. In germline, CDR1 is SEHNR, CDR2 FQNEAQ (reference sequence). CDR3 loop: CASSLVSDWDNEQFF. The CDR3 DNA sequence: TGTGCCAGCAGCTTAGTTTCTGACTGGGACAATGAGCAGTTCTTC.

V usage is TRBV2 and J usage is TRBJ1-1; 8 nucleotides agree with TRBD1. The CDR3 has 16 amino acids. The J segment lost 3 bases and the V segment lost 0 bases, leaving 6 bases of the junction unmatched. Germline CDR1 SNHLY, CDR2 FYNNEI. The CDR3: CASSEAPGGLDTEAFF. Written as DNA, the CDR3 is TGTGCCAGCAGTGAAGCGCCAGGGGGCTTGGACACTGAAGCTTTCTTT.

CDR3 sequence (DNA): TGTGCCAGCAGTTGGACAGGGGGAACCGGGGAGCTGTTTTTT. It encodes CASSWTGGTGELFF. This sequence joins TRBV6-6 and TRBJ2-2; the match to TRBD1 covers 10 bases. Germline CDR1 is MNHNY and CDR2 is SVGAGI (reference sequence). J gave up 5 bases and V 4 bases, and 1 base lay outside the gene matches. The CDR3 is 14 residues long.

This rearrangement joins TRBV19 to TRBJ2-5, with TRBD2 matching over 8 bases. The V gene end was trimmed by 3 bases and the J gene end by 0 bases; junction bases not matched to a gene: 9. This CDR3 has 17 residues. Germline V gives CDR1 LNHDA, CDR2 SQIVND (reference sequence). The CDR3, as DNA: TGTGCCAGTAGTATCCGGGAGGGCCGGGGGTACCAAGAGACCCAGTACTTC. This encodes CASSIREGRGYQETQYF.

The CDR3 region is CASSLGREGREQFF. Written as DNA, the CDR3 is TGTGCCAGCAGCCTCGGGCGGGAGGGCCGTGAGCAGTTCTTC. J is TRBJ2-1 and V is TRBV9; 9 bases align to TRBD2. This CDR3 comprises 14 residues. The V and J ends lost 4 bases and 9 bases, in that order; junction bases with no gene match: 8. Germline CDR1 reads SGDLS; CDR2 reads YYNGEE.

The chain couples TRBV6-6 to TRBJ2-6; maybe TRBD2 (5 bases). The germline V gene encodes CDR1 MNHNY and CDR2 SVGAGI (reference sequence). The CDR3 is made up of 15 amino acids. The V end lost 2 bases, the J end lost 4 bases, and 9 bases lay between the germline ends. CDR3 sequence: CASSYEGVGANVLTF. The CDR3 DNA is TGTGCCAGCAGTTACGAGGGAGTCGGGGCCAACGTCCTGACTTTC.

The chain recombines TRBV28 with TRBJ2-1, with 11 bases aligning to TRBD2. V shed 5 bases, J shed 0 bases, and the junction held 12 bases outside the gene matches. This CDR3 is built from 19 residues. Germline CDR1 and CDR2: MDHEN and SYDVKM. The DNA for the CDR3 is TGTGCCAGCAGTCCGCCGGGACTAGCGGTCACTAGCTCCTACAATGAGCAGTTCTTC. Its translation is CASSPPGLAVTSSYNEQFF.

The CDR3 DNA sequence: TGTGCCAGCAGTTTCCGACAGCTTTCCTACGAGCAGTACTTC. The encoded protein is CASSFRQLSYEQYF. V gene TRBV2 combines with J gene TRBJ2-7, with a tentative D call TRBD1 (5 bases). This CDR3 contains 14 residues. V was trimmed by 5 bases and J by 1 base, leaving 12 bases between them. Germline V lookup: CDR1 SNHLY, CDR2 FYNNEI.

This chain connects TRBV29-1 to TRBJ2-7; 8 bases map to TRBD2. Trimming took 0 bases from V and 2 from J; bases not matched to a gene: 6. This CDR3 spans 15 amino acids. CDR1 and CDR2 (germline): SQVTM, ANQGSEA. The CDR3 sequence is CSVEEAGGYTYEQYF. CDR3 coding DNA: TGCAGCGTTGAAGAGGCGGGAGGATATACCTACGAGCAGTACTTC.

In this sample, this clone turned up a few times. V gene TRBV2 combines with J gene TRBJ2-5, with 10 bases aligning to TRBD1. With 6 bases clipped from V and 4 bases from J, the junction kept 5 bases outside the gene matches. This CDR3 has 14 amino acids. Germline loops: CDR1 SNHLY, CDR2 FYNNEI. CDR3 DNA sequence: TGTGCCAGCAGGAAAGACAGGGGGCGAGAGACCCAGTACTTC. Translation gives CASRKDRGRETQYF.

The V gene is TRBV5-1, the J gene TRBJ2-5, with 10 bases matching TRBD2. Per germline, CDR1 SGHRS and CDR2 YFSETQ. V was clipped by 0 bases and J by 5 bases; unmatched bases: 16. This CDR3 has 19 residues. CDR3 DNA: TGCGCCAGCAGCTTGGTGTTCAGGCTAGCGGGAGAGGTCGGGGAGACCCAGTACTTC. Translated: CASSLVFRLAGEVGETQYF.

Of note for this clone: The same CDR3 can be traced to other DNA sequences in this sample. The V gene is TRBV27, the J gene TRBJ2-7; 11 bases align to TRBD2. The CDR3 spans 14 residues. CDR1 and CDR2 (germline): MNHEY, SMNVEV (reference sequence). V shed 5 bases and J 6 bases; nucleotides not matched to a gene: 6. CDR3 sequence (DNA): TGTGCCAGCAGTGTACTAGCGGGGGCGGGCGAGCAGTACTTC. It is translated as CASSVLAGAGEQYF.

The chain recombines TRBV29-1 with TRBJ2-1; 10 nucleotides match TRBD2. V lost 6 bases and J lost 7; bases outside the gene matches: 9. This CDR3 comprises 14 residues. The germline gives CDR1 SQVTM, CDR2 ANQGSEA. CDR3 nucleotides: TGCAGCGTGGAGCGGGAGGGGGTACGGAATGAGCAGTTCTTC. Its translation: CSVEREGVRNEQFF.

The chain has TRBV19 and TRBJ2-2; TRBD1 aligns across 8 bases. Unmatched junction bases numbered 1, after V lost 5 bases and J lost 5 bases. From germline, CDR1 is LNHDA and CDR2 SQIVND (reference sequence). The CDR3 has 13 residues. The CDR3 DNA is TGTGCCAGTAGTCGACAGGGGACCGGGGAGCTGTTTTTT. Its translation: CASSRQGTGELFF.

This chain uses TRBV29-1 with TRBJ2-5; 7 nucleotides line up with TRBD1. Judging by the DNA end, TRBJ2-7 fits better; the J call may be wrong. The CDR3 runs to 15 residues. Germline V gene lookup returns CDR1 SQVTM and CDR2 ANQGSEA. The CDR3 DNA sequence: TGCAGCGTTGAGCATTGGACAGGACAGGTTGGCGAGCAGTACTTC. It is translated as CSVEHWTGQVGEQYF.

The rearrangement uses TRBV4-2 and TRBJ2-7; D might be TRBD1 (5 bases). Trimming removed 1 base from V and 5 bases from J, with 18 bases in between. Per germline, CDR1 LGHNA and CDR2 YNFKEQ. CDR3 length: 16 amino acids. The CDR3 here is CASSQASLGQHNEQYF. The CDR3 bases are TGTGCCAGCAGCCAAGCTTCCCTGGGGCAGCATAACGAGCAGTACTTC.

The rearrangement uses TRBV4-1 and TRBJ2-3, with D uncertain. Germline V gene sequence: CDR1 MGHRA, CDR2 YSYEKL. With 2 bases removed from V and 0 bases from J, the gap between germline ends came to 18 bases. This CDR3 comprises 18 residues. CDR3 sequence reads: CASSQLPPFPGSTDTQYF. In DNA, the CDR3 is TGCGCCAGCAGCCAACTCCCCCCCTTTCCCGGGAGCACAGATACGCAGTATTTT.

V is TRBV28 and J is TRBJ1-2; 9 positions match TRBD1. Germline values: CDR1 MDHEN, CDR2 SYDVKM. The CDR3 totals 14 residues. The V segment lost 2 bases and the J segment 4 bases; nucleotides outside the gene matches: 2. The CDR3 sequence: CASSLGQGIYGYTF. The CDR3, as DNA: TGTGCCAGCAGTTTAGGACAGGGGATCTATGGCTACACCTTC.

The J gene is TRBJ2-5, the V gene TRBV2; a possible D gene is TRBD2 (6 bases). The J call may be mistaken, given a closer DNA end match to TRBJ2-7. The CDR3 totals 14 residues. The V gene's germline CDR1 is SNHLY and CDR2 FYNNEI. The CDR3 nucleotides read TGTGCCAGCAGGATACGGGAGCCCTCCTACGAGCAGTACTTC. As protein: CASRIREPSYEQYF.

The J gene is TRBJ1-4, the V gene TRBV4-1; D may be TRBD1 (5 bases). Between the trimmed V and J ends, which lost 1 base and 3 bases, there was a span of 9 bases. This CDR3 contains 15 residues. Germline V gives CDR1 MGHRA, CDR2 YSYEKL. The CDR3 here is CASSQGQNPNEKLFF. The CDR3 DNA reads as TGCGCCAGCAGCCAAGGACAGAATCCTAATGAAAAACTGTTTTTT.

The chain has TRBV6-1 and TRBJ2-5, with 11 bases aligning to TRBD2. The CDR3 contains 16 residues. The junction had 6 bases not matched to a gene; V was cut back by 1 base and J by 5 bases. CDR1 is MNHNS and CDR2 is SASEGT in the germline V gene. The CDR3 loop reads CASSEGTSGLGETQYF. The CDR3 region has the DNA TGTGCCAGCAGTGAAGGGACTAGCGGGCTCGGGGAGACCCAGTACTTC.

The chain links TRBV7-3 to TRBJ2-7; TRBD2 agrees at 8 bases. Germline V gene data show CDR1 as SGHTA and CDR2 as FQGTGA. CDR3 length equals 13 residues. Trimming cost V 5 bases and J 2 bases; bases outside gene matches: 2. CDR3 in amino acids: CASSPSGPYEQYF. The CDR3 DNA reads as TGTGCCAGCAGCCCTAGCGGGCCCTACGAGCAGTACTTC.

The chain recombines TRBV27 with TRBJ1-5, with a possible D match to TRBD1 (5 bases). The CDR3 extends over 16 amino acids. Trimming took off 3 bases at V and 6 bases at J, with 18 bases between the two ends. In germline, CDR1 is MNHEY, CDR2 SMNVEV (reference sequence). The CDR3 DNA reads TGTGCCAGCAGTTTTGTGTCCGGGTCCCAGGGTCAGCCCCAGCATTTT. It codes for CASSFVSGSQGQPQHF.

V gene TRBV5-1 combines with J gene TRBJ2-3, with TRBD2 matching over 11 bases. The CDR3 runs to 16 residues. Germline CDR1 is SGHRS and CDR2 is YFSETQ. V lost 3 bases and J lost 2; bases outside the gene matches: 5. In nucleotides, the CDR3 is TGCGCCAGCAGCTCGGGACTAGCGGCCCTCACAGATACGCAGTATTTT. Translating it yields CASSSGLAALTDTQYF.

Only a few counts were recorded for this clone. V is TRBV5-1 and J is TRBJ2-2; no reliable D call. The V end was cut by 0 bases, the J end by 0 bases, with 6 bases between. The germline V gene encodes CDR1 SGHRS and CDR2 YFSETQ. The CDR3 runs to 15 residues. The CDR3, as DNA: TGCGCCAGCAGCTTGGATCCAGCGAACACCGGGGAGCTGTTTTTT. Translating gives CASSLDPANTGELFF.